These 18 T cell receptor beta chains were sequenced from one sample in a study of cytomegalovirus exposure and HLA in healthy donors. Primers included in the PCR were 60 Vbeta and 13 Jbeta primers. Profiling relied on immunoSEQ multiplex PCR, and the TCRdb table lists in-frame clones only, not all of them. The sample shows around 140,000 clones, 87% of them seen only once. Sequenced sample: PBMCs. All receptors come from a young woman in good health and CMV-seronegative.

V is TRBV11-2 and J is TRBJ2-1; weak D call: TRBD2 (5 bases). This CDR3 has 14 residues. V was clipped by 1 base and J by 7 bases, with 11 bases between them. Germline V gives CDR1 SGHAT, CDR2 FQNNGV. CDR3 DNA: TGTGCCAGCAGCTTAGTTAGCGCAAGAAATGAGCAGTTCTTC. It translates to CASSLVSARNEQFF.

The V and J genes are TRBV6-1 and TRBJ2-3, with 10 bases identical to TRBD1. Trimming took 3 bases from V and 3 from J; bases not matched to a gene: 0. In germline, CDR1 is MNHNS, CDR2 SASEGT. The CDR3 sequence is 14 residues long. The CDR3 nucleotides are TGTGCCAGCAGTGAGGGACAGGGGACAGATACGCAGTATTTT. This sequence encodes CASSEGQGTDTQYF.

This chain links TRBV28 with TRBJ1-1, with 10 nucleotides matching TRBD1. The CDR3 sequence is 14 residues long. Germline V lookup: CDR1 MDHEN, CDR2 SYDVKM. J gave up 7 bases and V 6 bases, and 8 bases lay outside the gene matches. The CDR3 is CASSPTGGWSEAFF. DNA of the CDR3: TGTGCCAGCAGCCCGACAGGGGGCTGGAGTGAAGCTTTCTTT.

The table lists this clone with a few counts. The CDR3 DNA reads as TGCGCCAGCAGCCGGGGAGGAACTGGAAACACCATATATTTT. This gives the protein CASSRGGTGNTIYF. The chain carries TRBV4-1 and TRBJ1-3; the D is unclear. Trimming took off 4 bases at V and 2 bases at J, with 9 bases between the two ends. The CDR3 contains 14 residues. Germline lookup yields CDR1 MGHRA and CDR2 YSYEKL.

This clone was seen once. The chain couples TRBV4-3 to TRBJ2-1, with 13 positions matching TRBD2. Germline V gene data show CDR1 as LGHNA and CDR2 as YSLEER. The CDR3 extends over 17 amino acids. The V segment lost 0 bases and the J segment 7 bases; nucleotides outside the gene matches: 6. CDR3 coding DNA: TGCGCCAGCAGCCAAGAATTTGAGACTAGCGGGAGGAATGAGCAGTTCTTC. This translates into CASSQEFETSGRNEQFF.

This sequence joins TRBV15 and TRBJ2-5, with TRBD1 matching 7 bases. This CDR3 spans 17 amino acids. CDR1 LNHNV and CDR2 YYDKDF come from the germline V gene (reference sequence). V was clipped by 5 bases and J by 1 base; unmatched bases: 13. CDR3 in amino acids: CATSSRDRGLAQETQYF. Written as DNA, the CDR3 is TGTGCCACCAGCTCCCGGGACAGAGGACTGGCCCAAGAGACCCAGTACTTC. Together with reference TRBV15 and TRBJ2-5, the CDR3 gives the full variable domain: DAMVIQNPRYQVTQFGKPVTLSCSQTLNHNVMYWYQQKSSQAPKLLFHYYDKDFNNEADTPDNFQSRRPNTSFCFLDIRSPGLGDTAMYLCATSSRDRGLAQETQYFGPGTRLLVL.

This clone turned up a few times. The chain combines TRBV5-1 with TRBJ1-1, with a weak D call TRBD1 (5 bases). CDR1 and CDR2 from the germline V gene are SGHRS and YFSETQ. The V end was cut by 1 base, the J end by 0 bases, with 13 bases between. The CDR3 has 16 residues. Here the CDR3 DNA reads TGCGCCAGCAGCTTGACCCTAGGGGCTATGAACACTGAAGCTTTCTTT. Translation gives CASSLTLGAMNTEAFF. The complete variable domain, with remaining parts taken from reference TRBV5-1 and TRBJ1-1, reads KAGVTQTPRYLIKTRGQQVTLSCSPISGHRSVSWYQQTPGQGLQFLFEYFSETQRNKGNFPGRFSGRQFSNSRSEMNVSTLELGDSALYLCASSLTLGAMNTEAFFGQGTRLTVV.

J is TRBJ1-4 and V is TRBV7-6, with 7 bases fitting TRBD1. In germline, CDR1 is SGHVS, CDR2 FNYEAQ. This CDR3 comprises 15 residues. V gave up 4 bases and J gave up 5 bases; unmatched junction bases: 7. The CDR3 DNA follows: TGTGCCAGCAGCTCGTTGACAGGGAGAAATGAAAAACTGTTTTTT. Translating it yields CASSSLTGRNEKLFF.

In the case of this clone: This CDR3 is also generated by other DNA sequences in the sample. This rearrangement joins TRBV5-6 to TRBJ2-3; D gene unclear. Trimming shortened V by 4 bases and J by 0 bases, and 9 bases separated the two germline ends. CDR1 and CDR2 (germline): SGHDT, YYEEEE. This CDR3 region has 14 residues. The DNA of the CDR3 is TGTGCCAGCAGCCTCTCCCTGAGCACAGATACGCAGTATTTT. Amino acid sequence: CASSLSLSTDTQYF.

The chain combines TRBV6-5 with TRBJ2-5; the D gene is possibly TRBD2 (6 bases). The ends were cut back, 2 bases at V and 10 bases at J, with 14 bases in the middle. The germline CDR1 and CDR2 sequences are MNHEY and SVGAGI. CDR3 length equals 13 residues. The CDR3 loop is CASSYLGRRGQYF. The DNA of the CDR3 is TGTGCCAGCAGTTACCTAGGGCGGAGGGGCCAGTACTTC.

The J gene is TRBJ2-2, the V gene TRBV9; 9 positions agree with TRBD2. Losses at the gene ends were 0 bases for V and 2 bases for J; bases not matched to a gene: 5. Germline CDR1 and CDR2: SGDLS and YYNGEE. CDR3 size: 17 residues. The CDR3 DNA is TGTGCCAGCAGCGTAGGGAATAGCGGGGGAAACACCGGGGAGCTGTTTTTT. Encoded protein: CASSVGNSGGNTGELFF.

The rearrangement links TRBV6-6 to TRBJ2-3, with a tentative D call TRBD1 (6 bases). The CDR3 totals 14 residues. In germline, CDR1 is MNHNY, CDR2 SVGAGI (reference sequence). Between the trimmed V and J ends, which lost 7 bases and 4 bases, there was a span of 15 bases. The CDR3 loop reads CASTSQGVADTQYF. The CDR3 DNA follows: TGTGCCAGCACCTCACAGGGAGTGGCAGATACGCAGTATTTT.

This clone was found a few times. The chain is built from TRBV7-9 and TRBJ2-6; no firm D call. The CDR3 is 14 amino acids. The germline V gene has CDR1 SEHNR and CDR2 FQNEAQ (reference sequence). V was clipped by 5 bases and J by 2 bases, with 7 bases between them. The CDR3 DNA sequence: TGTGCCAGCAGCCCCTTAGCTGGGGCCAACGTCCTGACTTTC. It yields the protein CASSPLAGANVLTF.

The V gene is TRBV18, the J gene TRBJ1-5; TRBD1 agrees at 7 bases. Germline CDR1 is KGHSH and CDR2 is LQKENI. The CDR3 spans 15 residues. Trimming cost V 0 bases and J 5 bases; bases outside gene matches: 4. The CDR3 protein is CASSPPGTEYQPQHF. The CDR3 nucleotides read TGTGCCAGCTCACCACCTGGGACAGAATATCAGCCCCAGCATTTT.

The rearrangement uses TRBV2 and TRBJ1-2; tentative D call: TRBD1 (6 bases). CDR1 and CDR2 (germline): SNHLY, FYNNEI. The V end lost 6 bases, the J end lost 2 bases, and 13 bases lay between the germline ends. The CDR3 is 14 amino acids. The DNA of the CDR3 is TGTGCCAGCAGCCTCAACAGGGCCAACTATGGCTACACCTTC. Amino acid sequence: CASSLNRANYGYTF.

The rearrangement links TRBV6-1 to TRBJ2-3; 8 positions match TRBD2. This CDR3 is built from 16 residues. V trimming: 2 bases; J trimming: 2 bases; junction bases outside the gene matches: 6. Germline values: CDR1 MNHNS, CDR2 SASEGT. CDR3 protein: CASSELLAGFTDTQYF. The CDR3 coding sequence is TGTGCCAGCAGTGAATTGTTAGCGGGGTTCACAGATACGCAGTATTTT.

This rearrangement joins TRBV7-2 to TRBJ2-7; the D gene is possibly TRBD1 (6 bases). V gave up 8 bases and J gave up 4 bases, with 15 bases separating them. The CDR3 has 13 residues. Germline V gene lookup returns CDR1 SGHTA and CDR2 FQGNSA. The DNA of the CDR3 is TGTGCCAGCCGCAGGGGTTCAGTTTACGAGCAGTACTTC. This codes for CASRRGSVYEQYF. Together with reference TRBV7-2 and TRBJ2-7, the CDR3 gives the full variable domain: GAGVSQSPSNKVTEKGKDVELRCDPISGHTALYWYRQSLGQGLEFLIYFQGNSAPDKSGLPSDRFSAERTGGSVSTLTIQRTQQEDSAVYLCASRRGSVYEQYFGPGTRLTVT.

The V gene is TRBV7-2, the J gene TRBJ2-7, with D possibly TRBD2 on 6 matching bases. The V gene lost 4 bases and the J gene lost 3 bases, with 16 bases spanning the gap. This CDR3 is 15 amino acids long. Germline-derived CDR1 and CDR2 are SGHTA and FQGNSA. The CDR3 sequence: CASSYRETRVYEQYF. The CDR3 DNA reads as TGTGCCAGCAGCTACCGGGAGACTAGAGTCTACGAGCAGTACTTC.